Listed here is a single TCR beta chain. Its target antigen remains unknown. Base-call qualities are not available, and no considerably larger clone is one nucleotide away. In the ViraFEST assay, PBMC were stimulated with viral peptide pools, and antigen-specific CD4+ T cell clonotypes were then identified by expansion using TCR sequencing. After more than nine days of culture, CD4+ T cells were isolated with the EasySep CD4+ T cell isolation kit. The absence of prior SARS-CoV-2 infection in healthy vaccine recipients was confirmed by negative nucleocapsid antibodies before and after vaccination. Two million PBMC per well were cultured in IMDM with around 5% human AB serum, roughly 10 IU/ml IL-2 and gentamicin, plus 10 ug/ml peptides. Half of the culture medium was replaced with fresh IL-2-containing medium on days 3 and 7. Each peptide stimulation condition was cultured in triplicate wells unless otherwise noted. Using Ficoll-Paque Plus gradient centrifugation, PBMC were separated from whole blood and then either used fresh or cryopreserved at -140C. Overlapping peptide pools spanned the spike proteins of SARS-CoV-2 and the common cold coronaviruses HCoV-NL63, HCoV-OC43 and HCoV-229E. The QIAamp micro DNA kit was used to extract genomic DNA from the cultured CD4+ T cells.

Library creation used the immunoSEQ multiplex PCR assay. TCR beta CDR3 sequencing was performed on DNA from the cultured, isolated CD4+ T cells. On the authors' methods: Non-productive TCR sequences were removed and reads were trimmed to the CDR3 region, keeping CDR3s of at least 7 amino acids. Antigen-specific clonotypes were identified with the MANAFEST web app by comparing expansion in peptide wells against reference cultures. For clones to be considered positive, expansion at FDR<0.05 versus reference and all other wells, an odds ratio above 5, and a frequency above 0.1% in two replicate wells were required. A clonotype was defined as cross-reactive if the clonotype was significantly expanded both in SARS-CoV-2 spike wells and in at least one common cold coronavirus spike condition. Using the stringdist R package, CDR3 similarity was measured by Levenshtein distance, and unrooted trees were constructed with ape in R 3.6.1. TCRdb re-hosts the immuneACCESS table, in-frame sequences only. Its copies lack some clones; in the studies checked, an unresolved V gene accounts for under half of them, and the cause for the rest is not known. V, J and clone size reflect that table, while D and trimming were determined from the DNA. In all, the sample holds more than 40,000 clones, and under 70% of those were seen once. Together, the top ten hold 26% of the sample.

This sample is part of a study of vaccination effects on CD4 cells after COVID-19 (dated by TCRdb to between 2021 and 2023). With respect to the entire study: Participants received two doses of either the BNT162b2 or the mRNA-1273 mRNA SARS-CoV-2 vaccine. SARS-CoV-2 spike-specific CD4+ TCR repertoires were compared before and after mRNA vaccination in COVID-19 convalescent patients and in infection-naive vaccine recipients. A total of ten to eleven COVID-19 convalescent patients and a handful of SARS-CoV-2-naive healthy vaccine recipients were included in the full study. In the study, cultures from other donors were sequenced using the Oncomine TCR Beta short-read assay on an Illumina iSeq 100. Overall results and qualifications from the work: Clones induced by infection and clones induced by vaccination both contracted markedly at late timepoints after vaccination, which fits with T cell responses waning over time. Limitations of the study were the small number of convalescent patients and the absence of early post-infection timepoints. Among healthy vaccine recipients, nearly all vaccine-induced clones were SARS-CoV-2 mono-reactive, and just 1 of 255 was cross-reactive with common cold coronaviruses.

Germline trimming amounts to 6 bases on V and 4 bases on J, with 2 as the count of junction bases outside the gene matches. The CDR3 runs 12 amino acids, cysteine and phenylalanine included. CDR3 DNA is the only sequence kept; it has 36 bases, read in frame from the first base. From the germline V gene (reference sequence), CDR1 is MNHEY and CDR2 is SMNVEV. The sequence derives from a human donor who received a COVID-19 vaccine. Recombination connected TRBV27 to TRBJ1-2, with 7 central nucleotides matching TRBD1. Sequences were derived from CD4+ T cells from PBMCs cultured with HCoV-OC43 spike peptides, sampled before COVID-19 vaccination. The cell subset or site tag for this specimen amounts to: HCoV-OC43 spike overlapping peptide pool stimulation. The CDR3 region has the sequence CASSRTGYGYTF. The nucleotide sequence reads TGTGCCAGCAGCAGGACAGGCTATGGCTACACCTTC.